Many counts were recorded for the clone carrying this T cell receptor beta chain. What it binds is not known. The data were obtained in a study of T cells in Graves' hyperthyroidism and ophthalmopathy. Study summary: Once the initial diagnosis was made, peripheral blood was obtained before any treatment. General study findings and limits: Separating ophthalmopathy from stable hyperthyroidism was achieved by a 13 V-J model.

The study left out patients who had uncontrolled infection, other autoimmune disease, pregnancy or lactation. The V gene end was trimmed by 2 bases and the J gene end by 4 bases; junction bases not matched to a gene: 11. The CDR3 is 17 residues long. In germline, CDR1 is MNHEY, CDR2 SMNVEV (reference sequence). The investigators amplified TCR beta CDR3 regions from RNA transcripts. TCR CDR3 underwent first-round RT-PCR with the HTBI primer set. TCRdb re-called the multiplex PCR reads through MiXCR, storing one row per CDR3 protein. Found here are approximately 520,000 distinct CDR3 sequences, around 20% of them singletons; the top ten hold 26%.

The sequence derives from a man aged 18 to 30 with Graves' hyperthyroidism. The chain carries TRBV27 and TRBJ1-1; 9 bases line up with TRBD1. The sample was blood. The CDR3: CASSLGDREPGITEAFF. CDR3 coding DNA: TGTGCCAGCAGTTTAGGGGACAGGGAGCCAGGAATCACTGAAGCTTTCTTT.